The clone carrying this T cell receptor (beta chain) has more than one count but fewer than ten. Next came a second PCR, run for about 7 to 12 cycles, which used a sample-barcoded 5' primer along with a J-beta primer mix. TCRdb reanalysed the 5' RACE reads using MiXCR and keeps one entry per CDR3 protein. The sample gives around 820,000 distinct CDR3 sequences, more than 20% of which show up once; roughly 3.8% is in the top ten. J lost 4 bases, V lost 1 base, and 8 bases had no gene match. Germline V gives CDR1 SEHNR, CDR2 FQNEAQ (reference sequence). CDR3 length: 16 residues. The data derive from a study of blood T cells in healthy people across ages. This same sample was also part of a study on T cells of mothers and their children. That study adds: The data showed no persistent microchimeric T cell clones.

The chain joins TRBV7-9 to TRBJ1-2; 8 nucleotides line up with TRBD1. Sequenced sample: blood. The sequence was collected from a boy between 10 and 17 years old in good health. This chain's CDR3 is CASSLVQGALGYGYTF. DNA of the CDR3: TGTGCCAGCAGCTTAGTCCAGGGGGCGTTGGGCTATGGCTACACCTTC.